These 21 T cell receptor beta chains were all obtained from the same sample, sequenced in a study of glioma-infiltrating T cells after dendritic cell vaccination. TCRdb keeps only in-frame clones here, not all; method: immunoSEQ multiplex PCR. The data contain tens of thousands of clones, about four fifths of them singletons. The time point is: after dendritic cell vaccination, including at tumor progression/relapse. The sequencing used blood, collected after dendritic cell vaccination. Receptors originate from a human donor with glioblastoma.

This clone has just one count. Other DNA sequences in the same sample also yield this CDR3. The chain carries TRBV30 and TRBJ2-7; a possible D gene is TRBD1 (6 bases). The CDR3 extends over 13 amino acids. The V end was cut by 0 bases, the J end by 4 bases, with 10 bases between. Germline CDR1 is GTSNPN and CDR2 is SVGIG (reference sequence). Here the CDR3 DNA reads TGTGCCTGGAGTGTGGGGCAGGGGTACGAGCAGTACTTC. Protein sequence: CAWSVGQGYEQYF.

The chain carries TRBV7-6 and TRBJ1-1; the D is unclear. Germline loops: CDR1 SGHVS, CDR2 FNYEAQ. Trimming cost V 5 bases and J 4 bases, with 14 bases left between them. This CDR3 has 14 amino acids. CDR3 protein: CASSIGRDRTEAFF. CDR3 coding DNA: TGTGCCAGCAGCATCGGACGGGATCGCACTGAAGCTTTCTTT.

This clone has only one observation. The chain combines TRBV6-5 with TRBJ1-1; D ambiguous. V lost 5 bases to trimming and J lost 0 bases, with 10 bases between them. The CDR3 consists of 14 residues. Germline V lookup: CDR1 MNHEY, CDR2 SVGAGI. The CDR3 loop reads CASSSPSMNTEAFF. The CDR3 DNA reads TGTGCCAGCAGTAGCCCATCGATGAACACTGAAGCTTTCTTT.

The V call is TRBV5-1, the J call TRBJ2-2; 8 bases agree with TRBD2. V dropped 6 bases and J dropped 5; count of bases not matched to a gene: 12. This CDR3 region has 16 residues. Germline-derived CDR1 and CDR2 are SGHRS and YFSETQ. CDR3 coding DNA: TGCGCCAGCACCCCTATCATCGGGGGGGGTACCGGGGAGCTGTTTTTT. Encoded protein: CASTPIIGGGTGELFF.

The chain combines TRBV4-3 with TRBJ2-2, with TRBD1 matching 9 bases. The CDR3 has 16 amino acids. Trimming removed 0 bases from V and 3 bases from J; junction bases left unmatched: 2. The V gene's germline CDR1 is LGHNA and CDR2 YSLEER. The CDR3 DNA follows: TGCGCCAGCAGCCAAGAGGGACAGGGTTACACCGGGGAGCTGTTTTTT. This sequence encodes CASSQEGQGYTGELFF.

The chain uses TRBV5-6 and TRBJ1-2; D gene unclear. Trimming cost V 3 bases and J 2 bases, with 5 bases left between them. There are 12 residues in the CDR3. CDR1 and CDR2 from the germline V gene are SGHDT and YYEEEE. The CDR3 loop is CASSSGNYGYTF. Here the CDR3 DNA reads TGTGCCAGCAGCTCGGGGAACTATGGCTACACCTTC. The whole variable domain, remainder taken from reference TRBV5-6 and TRBJ1-2, is DAGVTQSPTHLIKTRGQQVTLRCSPKSGHDTVSWYQQALGQGPQFIFQYYEEEERQRGNFPDRFSGHQFPNYSSELNVNALLLGDSALYLCASSSGNYGYTFGSGTRLTVV.

The chain uses TRBV13 and TRBJ2-7; a weak D match, TRBD2 (7 bases). In germline, CDR1 is PRHDT, CDR2 FYEKMQ (reference sequence). The length of the CDR3 is 16 residues. V lost 4 bases, J lost 3 bases, and 19 bases lay in between. CDR3 nucleotides: TGTGCCAGCAGCTCCAGGGGAGCGGGGCCACTCTACGAGCAGTACTTC. Its protein is CASSSRGAGPLYEQYF. The complete variable domain, with remaining parts taken from reference TRBV13 and TRBJ2-7, reads AAGVIQSPRHLIKEKRETATLKCYPIPRHDTVYWYQQGPGQDPQFLISFYEKMQSDKGSIPDRFSAQQFSDYHSELNMSSLELGDSALYFCASSSRGAGPLYEQYFGPGTRLTVT.

This sequence joins TRBV5-1 and TRBJ1-1, with D tentatively TRBD1 (5 bases). The CDR3 sequence is 14 residues long. The ends were cut back, 0 bases at V and 4 bases at J, with 10 bases in the middle. The germline V gene encodes CDR1 SGHRS and CDR2 YFSETQ. CDR3 nucleotides: TGCGCCAGCAGCTTGGGGGTTCAGGGCACTGAAGCTTTCTTT. Translated, it gives CASSLGVQGTEAFF.

The J gene is TRBJ1-2, the V gene TRBV5-1; D is uncertain. The CDR3 runs to 13 residues. Deletions cut 0 bases from V and 1 base from J, with 4 bases between. The germline V gene has CDR1 SGHRS and CDR2 YFSETQ. The CDR3 reads CASSLDFNYGYTF. The DNA for the CDR3 is TGCGCCAGCAGCTTGGACTTTAACTATGGCTACACCTTC.

The chain carries TRBV5-1 and TRBJ2-5; D may be TRBD2 (5 bases). The J call is uncertain, as TRBJ2-7 better fits the DNA end. CDR1 SGHRS and CDR2 YFSETQ come from the germline V gene. This CDR3 region has 14 residues. CDR3 sequence reads: CASSLDRGGYEQYF. The CDR3 nucleotides are TGCGCCAGCAGCTTGGATCGGGGTGGTTACGAGCAGTACTTC.

This chain joins TRBV7-2 and TRBJ1-2, with D maybe TRBD1 (5 bases). CDR1 is SGHTA, CDR2 FQGNSA, per germline. The V end lost 2 bases, the J end lost 8 bases, and 12 bases lay between the germline ends. The CDR3 loop spans 13 amino acids. The CDR3 is CASSLLQGGGYTF. DNA for the CDR3: TGTGCCAGCAGCTTATTGCAGGGCGGCGGCTACACCTTC.

This clone showed up just once. The rearrangement links TRBV6-6 to TRBJ1-1; D is unresolved. Germline-derived CDR1 and CDR2 are MNHNY and SVGAGI (reference sequence). The V end was cut by 0 bases, the J end by 0 bases, with 8 bases between. This CDR3 has 15 residues. The CDR3: CASSYSNILNTEAFF. DNA for the CDR3: TGTGCCAGCAGTTACTCCAACATATTGAACACTGAAGCTTTCTTT.

The J gene is TRBJ2-2, the V gene TRBV7-2; tentative D call: TRBD2 (6 bases). Trimming shortened V by 3 bases and J by 1 base, and 12 bases separated the two germline ends. The CDR3 has 16 residues. Germline V gives CDR1 SGHTA, CDR2 FQGNSA. CDR3 amino acids: CASSFASAQNTGELFF. The CDR3 DNA reads TGTGCCAGCAGCTTCGCTAGCGCCCAGAACACCGGGGAGCTGTTTTTT.

V is TRBV2 and J is TRBJ1-5; D remains unclear. The V end was cut by 3 bases, the J end by 1 base, with 10 bases between. Looked up from germline, CDR1 is SNHLY and CDR2 is FYNNEI. The length of the CDR3 is 15 residues. CDR3 nucleotides: TGTGCCAGCAGTGATGCCGGGTTAAGCAATCAGCCCCAGCATTTT. Translated: CASSDAGLSNQPQHF.

V is TRBV19 and J is TRBJ1-2; 7 positions agree with TRBD1. J was trimmed by 4 bases and V by 1 base; bases with no gene match: 0. The germline V gene encodes CDR1 LNHDA and CDR2 SQIVND (reference sequence). The CDR3 is 13 amino acids. The CDR3 DNA is TGTGCCAGTAGTATAGGACAGGGCTATGGCTACACCTTC. It encodes CASSIGQGYGYTF.

This clone was recorded only once. The chain joins TRBV4-1 to TRBJ2-7, with D perhaps TRBD1 (6 bases). Germline values: CDR1 MGHRA, CDR2 YSYEKL. CDR3 size: 15 residues. V dropped 4 bases and J dropped 1 base, with 14 bases sitting between them. DNA for the CDR3: TGCGCCAGCAGCCTTTCCCGGGACACTTCCTACGAGCAGTACTTC. It codes for CASSLSRDTSYEQYF.

The genes are TRBV9 and TRBJ2-1; a weak D match, TRBD1 (6 bases). CDR3 length: 15 residues. V was shortened by 0 bases and J by 3 bases, with 10 bases between the two germline ends. The V gene's germline CDR1 is SGDLS and CDR2 YYNGEE. The chain's CDR3 is CASSVGRGGYNEQFF. The DNA of the CDR3 is TGTGCCAGCAGCGTAGGCAGGGGTGGCTACAATGAGCAGTTCTTC.

The genes are TRBV11-3 and TRBJ2-2; TRBD1 might be the D (6 bases). Trimming removed 1 base at V and 1 base at J, with 13 bases between. CDR3 length: 17 amino acids. Germline lookup yields CDR1 SGHNT and CDR2 YENEEA. CDR3 DNA sequence: TGTGCCAGCAGCTTAGCAACCGGGACATTGAACACCGGGGAGCTGTTTTTT. This encodes CASSLATGTLNTGELFF.

This rearrangement joins TRBV6-5 to TRBJ1-2; 8 bases are a match to TRBD1. Germline V gene lookup returns CDR1 MNHEY and CDR2 SVGAGI. The V segment lost 1 base and the J segment 6 bases; nucleotides outside the gene matches: 7. The CDR3 is 15 residues long. The CDR3 DNA is TGTGCCAGCAGTTACTTATCGGACAGGGTGGATGGCTACACCTTC. It yields the protein CASSYLSDRVDGYTF.

This chain connects TRBV5-1 to TRBJ1-2; TRBD1 matches 7 bases. The CDR3 is 14 amino acids. Trimming removed 3 bases from V and 4 bases from J; junction bases left unmatched: 6. Germline lookup yields CDR1 SGHRS and CDR2 YFSETQ. The DNA of the CDR3 is TGCGCCAGCAGCTCCAGAGCAGGGGGCTATGGCTACACCTTC. It codes for CASSSRAGGYGYTF.

The gene calls are TRBV10-3 and TRBJ1-1, with TRBD1 matching over 8 bases. This CDR3 region has 12 residues. Germline-derived CDR1 and CDR2 are ENHRY and SYGVKD. Unmatched junction bases numbered 3, after V lost 4 bases and J lost 8 bases. CDR3 sequence reads: CAISGQGAEAFF. CDR3 coding DNA: TGTGCCATCAGTGGGCAGGGGGCAGAAGCTTTCTTT.